The sample holds a few counts of the clone carrying this TCR beta chain. Its antigen remains unidentified. Germline CDR1 is SGHNT and CDR2 is YYREEE (reference sequence). This CDR3 is 18 amino acids long. V lost 4 bases and J lost 0; bases outside the gene matches: 9. These data come from a study of beta chain features in type 1 diabetes. Study-level information: There was similarity between patients and healthy donors in age, gender and cell yields. Analysis included more than 90 million sorted cells drawn from all samples. Overall study findings and caveats: Type 1 diabetes patients showed fewer insertions and more deletions at VDJ junctions. All four CD4+ subsets of Type 1 diabetes patients contained TCRB CDR3s that were moderately but significantly shorter.

As every portion of the isolated RNA was reverse transcribed, the sequencing read expressed TCRB transcripts. Sequencing was performed with immunoSEQ multiplex PCR; in TCRdb, only in-frame clones are kept and a portion is missing. The sample records under 400,000 clones, about 12% being singletons. The TCR comes from a woman between 18 and 30 years old with type 1 diabetes. The source material was naive CD4+ T cells from blood. The V gene is TRBV5-4, the J gene TRBJ2-6; 8 nucleotides line up with TRBD2. CDR3 in amino acids: CASSPIAGKGSGANVLTF. The CDR3, as DNA: TGTGCCAGCAGCCCAATAGCGGGAAAAGGCTCTGGGGCCAACGTCCTGACTTTC. The variable domain in full, with the rest retrieved from reference TRBV5-4 and TRBJ2-6, is ETGVTQSPTHLIKTRGQQVTLRCSSQSGHNTVSWYQQALGQGPQFIFQYYREEENGRGNFPPRFSGLQFPNYSSELNVNALELDDSALYLCASSPIAGKGSGANVLTFGAGSRLTVL.